The rows below give T cell receptor beta chains drawn from one sample of a study of cytomegalovirus exposure and HLA in healthy donors. The protocol was immunoSEQ multiplex PCR, while the TCRdb copy is restricted to in-frame clones and leaves out a portion. The sample has 100,000 to 150,000 clones, 77% seen once. Sequencing input: PBMCs. All receptors come from a woman aged 40 to 50 in good health and CMV-seropositive. Both conserved end residues are part of each CDR3. The order of the fields is J gene, clone size, V gene, D gene, CDR3 DNA, CDR3 protein. A D gene is named only where the DNA matches it firmly. Clone sizes are given selectively: once, few, many, or a class where the clone is expanded.

j_call: TRBJ2-5
clone_size: .
v_call: TRBV19
d_call: .
cdr3_nt: TGTGCCAGTAAAGCCCTAGAGATTGGAGAGACCCAGTACTTC
cdr3_aa: CASKALEIGETQYF

j_call: TRBJ2-7
clone_size: .
v_call: TRBV6-5
d_call: .
cdr3_nt: TGTGCCAGCAGGCAGGCAGGGGGGCCCTACGAGCAGTACTTC
cdr3_aa: CASRQAGGPYEQYF

j_call: TRBJ2-1
clone_size: once
v_call: TRBV15
d_call: TRBD2
cdr3_nt: TGTGCCACCAGCAGGCGGACTAGCGGCCACAATGAGCAGTTCTTC
cdr3_aa: CATSRRTSGHNEQFF

j_call: TRBJ1-1
clone_size: .
v_call: TRBV9
d_call: TRBD1
cdr3_nt: TGTGCCAGCAGCGTAGTTGGACAGGGGGACACTGAAGCTTTCTTT
cdr3_aa: CASSVVGQGDTEAFF

j_call: TRBJ2-3
clone_size: .
v_call: TRBV2
d_call: .
cdr3_nt: TGTGCCAGCAGGACGACCCCTACAGGACCAGATACGCAGTATTTT
cdr3_aa: CASRTTPTGPDTQYF

j_call: TRBJ1-6
clone_size: .
v_call: TRBV30
d_call: TRBD1
cdr3_nt: TGTGCCTGGACGGGACAGGATAATTCACCCCTCCACTTT
cdr3_aa: CAWTGQDNSPLHF

j_call: TRBJ1-5
clone_size: .
v_call: TRBV6-1
d_call: .
cdr3_nt: TGTGCCAGCAGTTTGGGGTGGGGGGGAGATCAGCCCCAGCATTTT
cdr3_aa: CASSLGWGGDQPQHF

j_call: TRBJ2-5
clone_size: .
v_call: TRBV30
d_call: .
cdr3_nt: TGTGCCTGGATGGGGGGGGCTAGCGGTCTGGAGCAGTACTTC
cdr3_aa: CAWMGGASGLEQYF

j_call: TRBJ1-6
clone_size: .
v_call: TRBV7-9
d_call: .
cdr3_nt: TGTGCCAGCAGAGTGGGAAGGGGCTCAAATTCACCCCTCCACTTT
cdr3_aa: CASRVGRGSNSPLHF

j_call: TRBJ2-7
clone_size: once
v_call: TRBV4-1
d_call: TRBD2
cdr3_nt: TGCGCCAGCAGCCAAGCCGGGACTAGCGGTTCCTACGAGCAGTACTTC
cdr3_aa: CASSQAGTSGSYEQYF

j_call: TRBJ1-4
clone_size: .
v_call: TRBV6-6
d_call: .
cdr3_nt: TGTGCCAGCAGCCTCCGAGGGCAAACTAATGAAAAACTGTTTTTT
cdr3_aa: CASSLRGQTNEKLFF

j_call: TRBJ1-2
clone_size: few
v_call: TRBV6-1
d_call: .
cdr3_nt: TGTGCCAGCAGCAATACAGGGTTATTTGGCACCTTC
cdr3_aa: CASSNTGLFGTF

j_call: TRBJ2-7
clone_size: .
v_call: TRBV23-1
d_call: TRBD1
cdr3_nt: TGCGCCAGCAGTCAAATTGGGGACAGGGAAGACGAGCAGTACTTC
cdr3_aa: CASSQIGDREDEQYF

j_call: TRBJ1-2
clone_size: .
v_call: TRBV6-6
d_call: .
cdr3_nt: TGTGCCAGCAGTAAACTCAGGGGACCTATTAACTATGGCTACACCTTC
cdr3_aa: CASSKLRGPINYGYTF

j_call: TRBJ1-2
clone_size: .
v_call: TRBV27
d_call: TRBD1
cdr3_nt: TGTGCCAGCAGTCCCTCCGGGGGACAGGGGCGCGGCTACACCTTC
cdr3_aa: CASSPSGGQGRGYTF

j_call: TRBJ2-1
clone_size: .
v_call: TRBV7-3
d_call: TRBD1
cdr3_nt: TGTGCCAGCAGCTCCGGACAGGGTGAGGATGAGCAGTTCTTC
cdr3_aa: CASSSGQGEDEQFF

j_call: TRBJ2-3
clone_size: few
v_call: TRBV30
d_call: .
cdr3_nt: TGTGCCTGGAGTGTAAGGAGCGGTCGCACAGATACGCAGTATTTT
cdr3_aa: CAWSVRSGRTDTQYF

j_call: TRBJ2-5
clone_size: .
v_call: TRBV5-4
d_call: .
cdr3_nt: TGTGCCAGCAGCTTGGCGGGAGCGGAGACCCAGTACTTC
cdr3_aa: CASSLAGAETQYF

j_call: TRBJ1-5
clone_size: few
v_call: TRBV19
d_call: TRBD1
cdr3_nt: TGTGCCAGTAGTATGGAGACAGGGCTGGGGAGCAATCAGCCCCAGCATTTT
cdr3_aa: CASSMETGLGSNQPQHF